This T cell receptor (beta chain) was found in a study of CD8 T cells in ankylosing spondylitis. A note on this clonotype: As yet, its antigen is unknown.

Findings and caveats of the study: Seemingly characteristic of ankylosing spondylitis blood was a TCR beta motif consisting of about 8 highly homologous variants. It was reported that disease-linked clones were significantly enriched in matched ankylosing spondylitis synovial fluid.

This CDR3 comprises 15 residues. Germline CDR1 is SQVTM and CDR2 is ANQGSEA. Trimming removed 8 bases from V and 4 bases from J, with 22 bases in between. TCRdb reprocessed the 5' RACE reads via MiXCR and lists one record per CDR3 protein. This repertoire shows 250,000 to 350,000 distinct CDR3 sequences, around 19% found once; its top ten account for around 8%. The source material was blood, either unsorted or a sorted T cell fraction (not recorded which). The sequence came from a male donor with ankylosing spondylitis or in good health (not recorded which). The chain couples TRBV29-1 to TRBJ2-3; D is unresolved. This CDR3 reads CSSLGWSARADTQYF. In DNA form, the CDR3 reads TGCAGCTCACTGGGATGGTCGGCCCGCGCAGATACGCAGTATTTT.